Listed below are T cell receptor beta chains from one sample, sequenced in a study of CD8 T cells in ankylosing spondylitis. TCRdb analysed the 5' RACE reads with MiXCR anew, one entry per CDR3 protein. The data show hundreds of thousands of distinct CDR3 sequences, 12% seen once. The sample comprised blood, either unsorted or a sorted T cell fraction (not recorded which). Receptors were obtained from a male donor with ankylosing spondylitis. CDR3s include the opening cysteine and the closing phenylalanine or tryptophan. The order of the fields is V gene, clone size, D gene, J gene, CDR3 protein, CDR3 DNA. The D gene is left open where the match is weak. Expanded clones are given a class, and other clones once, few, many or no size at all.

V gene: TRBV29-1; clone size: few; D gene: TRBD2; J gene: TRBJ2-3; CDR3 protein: CSVVGLAGADTDTQYF; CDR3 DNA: TGCAGCGTTGTGGGACTAGCGGGGGCCGACACAGATACGCAGTATTTT
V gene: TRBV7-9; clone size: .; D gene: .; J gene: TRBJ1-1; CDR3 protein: CASSSLVAGTLNAEAFF; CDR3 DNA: TGTGCCAGCAGCTCCCTTGTGGCAGGGACATTAAACGCTGAAGCTTTCTTT
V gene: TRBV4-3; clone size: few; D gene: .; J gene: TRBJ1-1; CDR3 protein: CASSHHDRLNTEAFF; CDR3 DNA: TGCGCCAGCAGCCATCACGACAGGCTGAACACTGAAGCTTTCTTT
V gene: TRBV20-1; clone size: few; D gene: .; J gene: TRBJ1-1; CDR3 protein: CSAKGQGPKDTEAFF; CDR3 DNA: TGCAGTGCAAAGGGGCAGGGGCCCAAAGACACTGAAGCTTTCTTT
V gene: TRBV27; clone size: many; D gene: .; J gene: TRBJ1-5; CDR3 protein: CASRRTVYSNQPQHF; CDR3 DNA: TGTGCCAGCAGACGGACAGTTTATAGCAATCAGCCCCAGCATTTT
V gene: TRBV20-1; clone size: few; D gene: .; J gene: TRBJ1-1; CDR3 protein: CSATSGGAETEAFF; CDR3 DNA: TGCAGTGCTACCTCCGGGGGAGCTGAAACTGAAGCTTTCTTT
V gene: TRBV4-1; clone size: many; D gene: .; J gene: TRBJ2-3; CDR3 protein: CASSQRDLTDTQYF; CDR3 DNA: TGCGCCAGCAGCCAACGAGATCTCACAGATACGCAGTATTTT
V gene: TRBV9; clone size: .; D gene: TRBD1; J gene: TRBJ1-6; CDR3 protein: CASSKTGAYNSPLHF; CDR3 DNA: TGTGCCAGCAGCAAGACAGGGGCCTATAATTCACCCCTCCACTTT
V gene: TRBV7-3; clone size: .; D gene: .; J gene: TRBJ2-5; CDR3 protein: CASSLRSFRETQYF; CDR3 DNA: TGTGCCAGCAGCTTAAGAAGCTTCAGGGAGACCCAGTACTTC
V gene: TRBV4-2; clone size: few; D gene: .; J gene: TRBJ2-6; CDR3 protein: CASGGLTGFSSGANVLTF; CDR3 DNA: TGTGCCAGCGGGGGGTTAACGGGATTTTCCTCTGGGGCCAACGTCCTGACTTTC
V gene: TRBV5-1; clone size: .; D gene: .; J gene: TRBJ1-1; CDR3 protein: CASTLGGTGTEAFF; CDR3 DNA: TGCGCCAGCACCCTGGGCGGGACCGGCACTGAAGCTTTCTTT
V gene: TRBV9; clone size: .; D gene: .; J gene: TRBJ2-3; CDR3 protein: CASSARQNTDTQYF; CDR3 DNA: TGTGCCAGCAGCGCCCGACAGAACACAGATACGCAGTATTTT
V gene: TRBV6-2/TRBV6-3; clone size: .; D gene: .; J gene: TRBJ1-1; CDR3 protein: CASRYSDSRTEAFF; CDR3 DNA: TGTGCCAGCAGGTACTCGGACAGTCGCACTGAAGCTTTCTTT
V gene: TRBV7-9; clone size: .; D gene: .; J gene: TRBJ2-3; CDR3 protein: CASSLARGGDTQYF; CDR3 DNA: TGTGCCAGCAGCTTAGCCCGGGGCGGGGATACGCAGTATTTT
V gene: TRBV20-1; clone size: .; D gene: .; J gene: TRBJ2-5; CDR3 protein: CSARTGSQETQYF; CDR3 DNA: TGCAGTGCTAGGACAGGATCCCAAGAGACCCAGTACTTC
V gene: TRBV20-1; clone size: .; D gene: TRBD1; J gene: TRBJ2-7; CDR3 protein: CSARRGPGEQYF; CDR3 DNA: TGCAGTGCTAGGAGGGGGCCGGGTGAGCAGTACTTC
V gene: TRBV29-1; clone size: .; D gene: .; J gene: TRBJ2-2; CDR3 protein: CSVKRNTGELFF; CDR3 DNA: TGCAGCGTTAAGAGAAACACCGGGGAGCTGTTTTTT
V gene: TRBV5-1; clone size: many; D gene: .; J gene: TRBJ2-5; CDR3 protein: CASSLDGGTPQYF; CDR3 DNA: TGCGCCAGCAGCTTGGATGGAGGAACCCCCCAGTACTTC
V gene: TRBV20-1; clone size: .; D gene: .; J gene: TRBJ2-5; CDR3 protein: CSARLRGLQETQYF; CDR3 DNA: TGCAGTGCTAGATTGAGGGGACTCCAAGAGACCCAGTACTTC
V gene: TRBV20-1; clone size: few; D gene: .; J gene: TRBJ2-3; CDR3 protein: CSARIPGGTDTQYF; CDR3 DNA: TGCAGTGCTAGGATTCCAGGTGGCACAGATACGCAGTATTTT
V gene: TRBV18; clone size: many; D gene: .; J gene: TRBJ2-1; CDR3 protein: CASSRESSYNEQFF; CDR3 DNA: TGTGCCTCCTCGAGGGAAAGCAGCTACAATGAGCAGTTCTTC
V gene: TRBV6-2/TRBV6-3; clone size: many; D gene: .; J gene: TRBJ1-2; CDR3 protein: CASSPPSWYGYTF; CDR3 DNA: TGTGCCAGCAGCCCTCCATCATGGTATGGCTACACCTTC
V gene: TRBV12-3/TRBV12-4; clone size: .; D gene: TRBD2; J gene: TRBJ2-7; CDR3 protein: CCAREMGEGLFSYEQYF; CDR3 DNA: TGCTGTGCTAGAGAGATGGGGGAGGGCCTTTTCTCCTACGAGCAGTACTTC
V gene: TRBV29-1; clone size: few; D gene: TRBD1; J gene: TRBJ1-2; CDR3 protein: CSVRTGWAGYTF; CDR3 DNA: TGCAGCGTCCGGACAGGGTGGGCTGGCTACACCTTC
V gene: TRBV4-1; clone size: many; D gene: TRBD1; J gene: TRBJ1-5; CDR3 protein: CASSQGQGSNQPQHF; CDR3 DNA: TGCGCCAGCAGCCAGGGACAGGGTAGCAATCAGCCCCAGCATTTT
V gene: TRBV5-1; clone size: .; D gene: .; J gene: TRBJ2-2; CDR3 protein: CASSMGGPRTGELFF; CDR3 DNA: TGCGCCAGCAGTATGGGGGGACCGAGAACCGGGGAGCTGTTTTTT
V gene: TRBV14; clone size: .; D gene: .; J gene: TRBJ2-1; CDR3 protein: CASQDRRGAYNEQFF; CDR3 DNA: TGTGCCAGCCAGGATAGGCGAGGGGCCTACAATGAGCAGTTCTTC
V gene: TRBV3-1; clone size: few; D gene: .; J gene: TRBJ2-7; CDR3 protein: CASSHLWTGIYEQYF; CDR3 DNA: TGTGCCAGCAGCCACCTATGGACTGGGATCTACGAGCAGTACTTC
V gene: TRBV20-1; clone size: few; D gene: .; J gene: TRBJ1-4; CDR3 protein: CSARDWRRWGEKLFF; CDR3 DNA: TGCAGTGCTAGAGATTGGAGGCGTTGGGGTGAAAAACTGTTTTTT
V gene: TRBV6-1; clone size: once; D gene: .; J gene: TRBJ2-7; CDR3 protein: CASRPSGNPYEQYF; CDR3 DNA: TGTGCCAGCAGACCTTCAGGGAACCCCTACGAGCAGTACTTC
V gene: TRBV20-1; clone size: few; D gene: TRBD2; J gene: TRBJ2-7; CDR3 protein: CSARHPLTSASTYEQYF; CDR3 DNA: TGCAGTGCTAGACACCCTCTGACTAGCGCTTCCACCTACGAGCAGTACTTC
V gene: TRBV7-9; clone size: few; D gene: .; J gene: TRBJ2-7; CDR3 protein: CASSSRGYGYEQYF; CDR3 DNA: TGTGCCAGCAGCTCCAGGGGTTATGGCTACGAGCAGTACTTC
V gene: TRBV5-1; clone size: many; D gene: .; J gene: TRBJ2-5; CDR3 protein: CASSIGRQETQYF; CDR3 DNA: TGCGCCAGCAGCATCGGACGTCAGGAGACCCAGTACTTC
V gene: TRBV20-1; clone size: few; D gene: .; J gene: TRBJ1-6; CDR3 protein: CSAKGVPLHF; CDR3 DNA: TGCAGTGCAAAGGGCGTCCCCCTCCACTTT
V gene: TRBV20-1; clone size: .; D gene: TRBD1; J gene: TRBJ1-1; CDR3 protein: CSARGTGGDTEAFF; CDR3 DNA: TGCAGTGCTAGGGGGACAGGGGGAGACACTGAAGCTTTCTTT
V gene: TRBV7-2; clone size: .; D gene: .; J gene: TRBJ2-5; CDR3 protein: CASRYTPKETQYF; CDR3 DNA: TGTGCCAGCAGATACACCCCAAAAGAGACCCAGTACTTC
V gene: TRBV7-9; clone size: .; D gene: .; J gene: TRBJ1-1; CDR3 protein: CASSSSWGMNTEAFF; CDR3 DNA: TGTGCCAGCAGCTCTTCTTGGGGCATGAACACTGAAGCTTTCTTT
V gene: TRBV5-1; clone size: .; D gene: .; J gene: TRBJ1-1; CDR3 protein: CASSLDAGGAEAFF; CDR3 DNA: TGCGCCAGCAGCTTGGACGCAGGAGGGGCTGAAGCTTTCTTT
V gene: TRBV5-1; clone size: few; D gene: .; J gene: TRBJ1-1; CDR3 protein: CASSLARDGDTEAFF; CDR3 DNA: TGCGCCAGCAGCTTGGCCCGCGACGGGGACACTGAAGCTTTCTTT